This T cell receptor (beta chain) was identified in a study of cytotoxic CD8 clonotypes in ibrutinib-treated CLL. Findings of the study overall: Under treatment, the uncommon public clonotypes either contracted or remained stable.

Per the germline V gene, CDR1 is GTSNPN and CDR2 is SVGIG (reference sequence). CDR3 length equals 15 residues. V shed 0 bases, J shed 1 base, and the junction held 4 bases outside the gene matches. Sequencing used immunoSEQ multiplex PCR; TCRdb keeps in-frame clones, though not all of them. The sample lists 140,000 to 150,000 clones; approximately 80% were seen once. Remarks on this clone: Its antigen remains unidentified.

The sequencing here drew on PBMCs, taken after 24 months of ibrutinib treatment. The TCR was taken from a human donor with chronic lymphocytic leukemia. The chain has TRBV30 and TRBJ2-7; 9 bases line up with TRBD1. The CDR3 DNA reads TGTGCCTGGAGTGTACAGGGGGCAGGGTCCTACGAGCAGTACTTC. Amino acids: CAWSVQGAGSYEQYF.